The 13 T cell receptor beta chains in this list originate from one sample, sequenced in a study of blood T cell repertoires in COVID-19. The data were produced by immunoSEQ multiplex PCR, yet TCRdb's version contains in-frame clones alone and is incomplete. The data show over 350,000 clones, 86% seen once. Sequenced sample: peripheral blood. The source of these receptors is a woman in her thirties with active or convalescent COVID-19.

V gene TRBV27 combines with J gene TRBJ2-7, with 8 positions matching TRBD1. CDR1 MNHEY and CDR2 SMNVEV come from the germline V gene (reference sequence). V lost 2 bases, J lost 1 base, and 1 base stayed unmatched. The CDR3 extends over 14 amino acids. CDR3 sequence: CASSLQGASYEQYF. CDR3 sequence (DNA): TGTGCCAGCAGTTTACAGGGGGCTTCCTACGAGCAGTACTTC.

V usage is TRBV6-5 and J usage is TRBJ1-4; 8 bases are a match to TRBD1. The CDR3 extends over 15 amino acids. The V and J ends lost 7 bases and 5 bases, in that order; junction bases with no gene match: 9. Germline lookup yields CDR1 MNHEY and CDR2 SVGAGI. This CDR3 is CASKLGGQVNEKLFF. CDR3 DNA: TGTGCCAGCAAGCTGGGGGGACAGGTGAATGAAAAACTGTTTTTT.

A single count supports this clone. V gene TRBV28 combines with J gene TRBJ1-5, with a tentative D call TRBD1 (6 bases). The CDR3 is made up of 14 amino acids. V lost 5 bases and J 7 bases, leaving 15 bases between the germline ends. Germline V gene sequence: CDR1 MDHEN, CDR2 SYDVKM. The CDR3 is CASSMRQGKQPQHF. Written as DNA, the CDR3 is TGTGCCAGCAGTATGAGGCAGGGGAAACAGCCCCAGCATTTT.

J is TRBJ2-1 and V is TRBV10-2, with D perhaps matching TRBD1 (5 bases). The CDR3 is made up of 16 amino acids. Trimming took off 4 bases at V and 0 bases at J, with 13 bases between the two ends. The germline V gene has CDR1 WSHSY and CDR2 SAAADI. CDR3 loop: CASSGGHGVSYNEQFF. In DNA, the CDR3 is TGCGCCAGCAGTGGGGGCCATGGGGTCTCCTACAATGAGCAGTTCTTC.

This clone was counted only a few times. DNA for the CDR3: TGCGCCAGCAGCTTGTACAGCCTTAACACTGAAGCTTTCTTT. Protein product: CASSLYSLNTEAFF. The genes are TRBV5-1 and TRBJ1-1; D is unclear. Germline CDR1 is SGHRS and CDR2 is YFSETQ. The CDR3 is 14 amino acids. The germline V and J ends were trimmed by 1 base and 2 bases, with 9 bases remaining between them.

The V gene is TRBV5-5, the J gene TRBJ1-2; tentatively, D is TRBD1 (5 bases). V was trimmed by 0 bases and J by 2 bases, leaving 8 bases between them. Germline CDR1 and CDR2: SGHKS and YYEKEE (reference sequence). The CDR3 length is 14 residues. In nucleotides, the CDR3 is TGTGCCAGCAGCTTGGGGGGGAGGAACTATGGCTACACCTTC. It translates to CASSLGGRNYGYTF.

The chain couples TRBV19 to TRBJ2-1; 8 nucleotides agree with TRBD2. CDR3 size: 14 residues. Germline CDR1 reads LNHDA; CDR2 reads SQIVND (reference sequence). V lost 9 bases and J lost 6; bases outside the gene matches: 10. Written as DNA, the CDR3 is TGTGCCAGCAACCGCGGCGGGGGGACCAATGAGCAGTTCTTC. Amino acids: CASNRGGGTNEQFF. The variable domain in full, with the rest retrieved from reference TRBV19 and TRBJ2-1, is DGGITQSPKYLFRKEGQNVTLSCEQNLNHDAMYWYRQDPGQGLRLIYYSQIVNDFQKGDIAEGYSVSREKKESFPLTVTSAQKNPTAFYLCASNRGGGTNEQFFGPGTRLTVL.

V gene TRBV6-5 combines with J gene TRBJ1-1; the D gene is possibly TRBD1 (6 bases). The V end lost 6 bases, the J end lost 4 bases, and 15 bases lay between the germline ends. CDR3 length: 14 amino acids. The V gene's germline CDR1 is MNHEY and CDR2 SVGAGI. In nucleotides, the CDR3 is TGTGCCAGCAGGAATCCCCAGGGGATCACTGAAGCTTTCTTT. It specifies CASRNPQGITEAFF.

The V and J genes are TRBV3-1 (or the pseudogene TRBV3-2) and TRBJ2-3; 8 bases align to TRBD2. The CDR3 is made up of 15 amino acids. Germline V gene sequence: CDR1 LGHDT, CDR2 YNNKEL (reference sequence). The junction had 5 bases not matched to a gene; V was cut back by 1 base and J by 5 bases. The CDR3 sequence is CASSQAREGRDTQYF. In DNA, the CDR3 is TGTGCCAGCAGCCAAGCACGGGAGGGTAGAGATACGCAGTATTTT.

This clone was observed a single time. This chain joins TRBV6-4 and TRBJ2-1, with TRBD2 identical over 7 bases. Germline V gene sequence: CDR1 MRHNA, CDR2 SNTAGT. The CDR3 length is 15 residues. V lost 5 bases and J lost 2; bases outside the gene matches: 6. The CDR3 loop reads CASSTGTTTYNEQFF. For the CDR3, the DNA is TGTGCCAGCAGTACCGGGACTACCACCTACAATGAGCAGTTCTTC.

The chain recombines TRBV2 with TRBJ2-5; TRBD1 agrees at 9 bases. Looked up from germline, CDR1 is SNHLY and CDR2 is FYNNEI. V lost 3 bases, J lost 4 bases, and 12 bases stayed unmatched. The CDR3 covers 17 residues. CDR3 amino acids: CASSDVSTGGGSETQYF. DNA of the CDR3: TGTGCCAGCAGTGACGTGAGCACAGGGGGCGGTTCAGAGACCCAGTACTTC.

The chain uses TRBV5-4 and TRBJ1-1; perhaps TRBD1 as D (6 bases). Germline CDR1 SGHNT, CDR2 YYREEE (reference sequence). CDR3 length equals 13 residues. Here the CDR3 reads CASGNRENTEAFF. The CDR3 DNA is TGTGCGAGCGGCAACAGGGAGAATACTGAAGCTTTCTTT.

The chain is built from TRBV28 and TRBJ1-2; D perhaps matches TRBD1 (6 bases). Germline V gene sequence: CDR1 MDHEN, CDR2 SYDVKM. The V gene lost 2 bases and the J gene lost 2 bases, with 15 bases spanning the gap. CDR3 length: 16 residues. The CDR3 coding sequence is TGTGCCAGCAGTTTACCCCTCTGGGGGCGAAACTATGGCTACACCTTC. Encoded protein: CASSLPLWGRNYGYTF.